Shown below are 10 T cell receptor beta chains from a single sample sequenced in a study of PD-L1 blockade in urothelial cancer. Produced via immunoSEQ multiplex PCR; TCRdb's table is partial and in-frame only. The sample records roughly 74,000 clones, approximately 86% being singletons. The sequences come from PBMCs, collected around atezolizumab (anti-PD-L1) treatment. The origin of the receptors is a woman in her 70s with urothelial cancer.

The chain couples TRBV2 to TRBJ2-3; D possibly corresponds to TRBD2 (5 bases). V was cut by 3 bases and J by 5 bases, with 15 bases left in between. The germline CDR1 and CDR2 sequences are SNHLY and FYNNEI. The CDR3 runs 15 residues. CDR3 in DNA: TGTGCCAGCAGTGAGATAGGACTCGCCGTAGATACGCAGTATTTT. Translating gives CASSEIGLAVDTQYF.

The gene calls are TRBV18 and TRBJ2-2; D gene unclear. The CDR3 sequence is 17 residues long. The germline gives CDR1 KGHSH, CDR2 LQKENI. V gave up 2 bases and J gave up 0 bases, with 13 bases separating them. The CDR3: CASSPGIPASNTGELFF. The CDR3 DNA is TGTGCCAGCTCACCAGGAATTCCAGCGTCGAACACCGGGGAGCTGTTTTTT.

The J gene is TRBJ2-3, the V gene TRBV4-2, with 10 bases lining up with TRBD2. Trimming removed 4 bases from V and 2 bases from J; junction bases left unmatched: 12. CDR1 and CDR2 (germline): LGHNA, YNFKEQ. There are 18 residues in the CDR3. For the CDR3, the DNA is TGTGCCAGCAGCCCGATAAGAGGTACTAGCGGGGCCACAGATACGCAGTATTTT. It encodes CASSPIRGTSGATDTQYF.

The J gene is TRBJ2-3, the V gene TRBV11-2, with TRBD2 matching 8 bases. V was pared by 5 bases and J by 3 bases, with 10 bases of the junction left unmatched. CDR1 is SGHAT and CDR2 is FQNNGV in the germline V gene. The CDR3 runs to 16 residues. The CDR3 is CASSPTPGLETDTQYF. In nucleotides, the CDR3 is TGTGCCAGCAGCCCGACCCCGGGACTAGAAACAGATACGCAGTATTTT.

This sequence joins TRBV2 and TRBJ2-7; TRBD2 matches at 11 bases. Germline V gene sequence: CDR1 SNHLY, CDR2 FYNNEI. V lost 0 bases, J lost 13 bases, and 8 bases stayed unmatched. The CDR3 contains 14 residues. CDR3 in amino acids: CASSEAPTSGSHYF. The CDR3 coding sequence is TGTGCCAGCAGTGAAGCACCCACTAGCGGGAGCCACTACTTC.

The genes are TRBV7-9 and TRBJ1-2, with D possibly TRBD1 on 5 matching bases. The CDR3 totals 13 residues. Germline lookup yields CDR1 SEHNR and CDR2 FQNEAQ (reference sequence). Trimming took off 5 bases at V and 5 bases at J, with 12 bases between the two ends. Here the CDR3 DNA reads TGTGCCAGCAGCCCGGGACTCCTGTATGGCTACACCTTC. Translation: CASSPGLLYGYTF.

This rearrangement joins TRBV11-3 to TRBJ2-3; TRBD2 matches 13 bases. The V gene's germline CDR1 is SGHNT and CDR2 YENEEA. The CDR3 is 17 amino acids. Trimming cost V 5 bases and J 3 bases; bases outside gene matches: 8. The CDR3 region has the DNA TGTGCCAGCAGCCCCGGGACTAGCGGGACATGGACAGATACGCAGTATTTT. It translates to CASSPGTSGTWTDTQYF.

The CDR3 bases are TGTGCCTGGAGTGTAGGCGGGATATCCTACGAGCAGTACTTC. It translates to CAWSVGGISYEQYF. The chain couples TRBV30 to TRBJ2-7; D is perhaps TRBD2 (6 bases). This CDR3 comprises 14 residues. Germline assignment: CDR1 GTSNPN and CDR2 SVGIG (reference sequence). The V gene lost 0 bases and the J gene lost 1 base, with 10 bases spanning the gap.

CDR3 amino acids: CASSPGTSPYNEQFF. CDR3 bases: TGTGCCAGCAGCCCCGGGACTAGCCCCTACAATGAGCAGTTCTTC. The J gene is TRBJ2-1, the V gene TRBV13, with TRBD2 matching 9 bases. The V and J ends lost 5 bases and 2 bases, in that order; junction bases with no gene match: 4. The germline V gene encodes CDR1 PRHDT and CDR2 FYEKMQ (reference sequence). This CDR3 spans 15 amino acids.

The V call is TRBV4-1, the J call TRBJ2-3, with TRBD2 matching 10 bases. The CDR3 is made up of 17 amino acids. From germline, CDR1 is MGHRA and CDR2 YSYEKL. The trim removed 1 base at V and 1 base at J, leaving 5 bases unmatched. CDR3 sequence: CASSQAGLARRTDTQYF. The DNA for the CDR3 is TGCGCCAGCAGCCAAGCGGGACTAGCGCGACGCACAGATACGCAGTATTTT.